Each of the 14 T cell receptor beta chains below was sequenced from the same sample in a study of post-analysis software for immune sequencing data. Study outcomes and limitations: Comparison of patients with controls showed five or six TRBV segments more frequent in patients, TRBV5-6, TRBV5-1 and TRBV20-1 among them.

cDNA libraries for TCR beta contained unique molecular identifiers. In TCRdb, the PCR reads were re-called with MiXCR into one record per CDR3 protein. The sample contains approximately 770,000 distinct CDR3 sequences, 35% to 55% of which appear only once. No antigen is known for these receptors. Sequencing used blood. The receptors here all came from a girl aged 5-17 years with multiple sclerosis.

The chain has TRBV4-3 and TRBJ2-7; D is unresolved. CDR1 and CDR2 from the germline V gene are LGHNA and YSLEER. There are 13 residues in the CDR3. Trimming shortened V by 0 bases and J by 1 base, and 4 bases separated the two germline ends. The CDR3 loop reads CASSQDGSYEQYF. CDR3 coding DNA: TGCGCCAGCAGCCAAGACGGATCCTACGAGCAGTACTTC.

The V gene is TRBV7-8, the J gene TRBJ2-7, with 10 bases matching TRBD2. The J call may be faulty, since TRBJ2-5 better matches the DNA end. Germline CDR1 is SGHVS and CDR2 is FQNEAQ. CDR3 size: 16 residues. Here the CDR3 reads CASSSRLAGRVETQYF. For the CDR3, the DNA is TGTGCCAGCAGCTCCCGACTAGCGGGCCGGGTAGAGACCCAGTACTTC.

V usage is TRBV29-1 and J usage is TRBJ2-7; tentative D call: TRBD1 (6 bases). Trimming removed 8 bases at V and 2 bases at J, with 13 bases between. Germline CDR1 is SQVTM and CDR2 is ANQGSEA. The length of the CDR3 is 12 residues. The CDR3: CSSRDTAYEQYF. For the CDR3, the DNA is TGCAGCTCCCGGGACACAGCCTACGAGCAGTACTTC.

This clonotype was observed a few times. V and J are TRBV4-3 and TRBJ1-2; possible D gene TRBD1, 6 bases. Trimming cost V 3 bases and J 3 bases, with 17 bases left between them. Germline V gene lookup returns CDR1 LGHNA and CDR2 YSLEER. This CDR3 contains 16 residues. CDR3 nucleotides: TGCGCCAGCAGCCAGGGTTCCCAGGGGAACTACTATGGCTACACCTTC. Protein: CASSQGSQGNYYGYTF.

This clonotype was seen a handful of times. The chain recombines TRBV4-1 with TRBJ2-5; TRBD1 agrees at 8 bases. The CDR3 loop spans 18 amino acids. Germline V gives CDR1 MGHRA, CDR2 YSYEKL. V shed 3 bases and J 2 bases; nucleotides not matched to a gene: 14. In DNA form, the CDR3 reads TGCGCCAGCAGCCAGGGACCGACAGGGGTGGGGTCTCAAGAGACCCAGTACTTC. It is translated as CASSQGPTGVGSQETQYF.

In this sample, this clonotype turned up a few times. The chain carries TRBV6-5 and TRBJ2-3, with D possibly being TRBD1 or TRBD2 (5 bases each). The CDR3 runs to 16 residues. The ends were cut back, 8 bases at V and 1 base at J, with 19 bases in the middle. Germline V lookup: CDR1 MNHEY, CDR2 SVGAGI. CDR3 coding DNA: TGTGCCAGCGGACGACTCCGGGACCATGGCACAGATACGCAGTATTTT. Translation gives CASGRLRDHGTDTQYF.

This rearrangement joins TRBV28 to TRBJ2-1, with D possibly TRBD2 on 6 matching bases. The CDR3 loop spans 17 amino acids. V lost 10 bases and J lost 4, with 26 bases in between. Germline CDR1 and CDR2: MDHEN and SYDVKM. The CDR3 coding sequence is TGTGCCATCTCCCTCTACGACGGGGCTAGCGATTACAATGAGCAGTTCTTC. Protein sequence: CAISLYDGASDYNEQFF.

The rearrangement links TRBV3-1 to TRBJ1-2, with TRBD1 as a possible D gene (5 bases). This CDR3 spans 15 amino acids. Germline V CDR1 and CDR2: LGHDT, YNNKEL (reference sequence). V was cut by 4 bases and J by 7 bases, with 19 bases left in between. Written as DNA, the CDR3 is TGTGCCAGCAGCCCGACCGGGGCCCTCGCCGGTGGCTACACCTTC. Its translation: CASSPTGALAGGYTF.

This sequence joins TRBV11-3 and TRBJ2-3; the match to TRBD2 covers 9 bases. The length of the CDR3 is 18 residues. With 0 bases clipped from V and 2 bases from J, the junction kept 9 bases outside the gene matches. The germline V gene encodes CDR1 SGHNT and CDR2 YENEEA. Written as DNA, the CDR3 is TGTGCCAGCAGCTTAGAAGGGACTAGCCTTCACCTCACAGATACGCAGTATTTT. Its protein is CASSLEGTSLHLTDTQYF.

The CDR3 region is CASSVGELTDTQYF. The DNA of the CDR3 is TGTGCCAGCAGCGTAGGCGAACTCACAGATACGCAGTATTTT. The rearrangement joins TRBV9 to TRBJ2-3, with unresolved D. Trimming removed 0 bases from V and 2 bases from J, with 7 bases in between. The V gene's germline CDR1 is SGDLS and CDR2 YYNGEE. CDR3 length: 14 residues. Based on the CDR3 plus reference TRBV9 and TRBJ2-3, the full variable domain is DSGVTQTPKHLITATGQRVTLRCSPRSGDLSVYWYQQSLDQGLQFLIQYYNGEERAKGNILERFSAQQFPDLHSELNLSSLELGDSALYFCASSVGELTDTQYFGPGTRLTVL.

The table lists this clonotype with a few counts. The chain uses TRBV6-5 and TRBJ1-4, with a tentative D call TRBD1 (5 bases). This CDR3 spans 13 amino acids. In germline, CDR1 is MNHEY, CDR2 SVGAGI. The V end was cut by 10 bases, the J end by 6 bases, with 15 bases between. In DNA form, the CDR3 reads TGTGCCACCCGGGACTTGGGGGATGAAAAACTGTTTTTT. It codes for CATRDLGDEKLFF.

This clonotype was detected a few times. This chain connects TRBV5-6 to TRBJ1-2; unclear D gene. CDR3 length: 11 residues. V was cut by 5 bases and J by 8 bases, with 10 bases left in between. CDR1 is SGHDT and CDR2 is YYEEEE in the germline V gene. The CDR3 DNA sequence: TGTGCCAGCAGGTATCGGGGAGGCTACACCTTC. Protein sequence: CASRYRGGYTF.

The chain recombines TRBV24-1 with TRBJ2-1, with 11 bases that match TRBD2. This CDR3 has 16 residues. Per the germline V gene, CDR1 is KGHDR and CDR2 is SFDVKD. Trimming cost V 6 bases and J 10 bases; bases outside gene matches: 13. The CDR3 here is CATSSITSGSQREQFF. CDR3 DNA: TGTGCCACCAGTAGTATAACTAGCGGGAGCCAACGGGAGCAGTTCTTC.

This clonotype appeared a few times. V usage is TRBV4-3 and J usage is TRBJ1-2; D not resolved. V shed 1 base and J shed 8 bases, with 17 bases lying between them. Looked up from germline, CDR1 is LGHNA and CDR2 is YSLEER. There are 15 residues in the CDR3. The CDR3 protein is CASSQATEGFGGYTF. The CDR3 nucleotides read TGCGCCAGCAGCCAAGCCACCGAAGGGTTTGGGGGCTACACCTTC.